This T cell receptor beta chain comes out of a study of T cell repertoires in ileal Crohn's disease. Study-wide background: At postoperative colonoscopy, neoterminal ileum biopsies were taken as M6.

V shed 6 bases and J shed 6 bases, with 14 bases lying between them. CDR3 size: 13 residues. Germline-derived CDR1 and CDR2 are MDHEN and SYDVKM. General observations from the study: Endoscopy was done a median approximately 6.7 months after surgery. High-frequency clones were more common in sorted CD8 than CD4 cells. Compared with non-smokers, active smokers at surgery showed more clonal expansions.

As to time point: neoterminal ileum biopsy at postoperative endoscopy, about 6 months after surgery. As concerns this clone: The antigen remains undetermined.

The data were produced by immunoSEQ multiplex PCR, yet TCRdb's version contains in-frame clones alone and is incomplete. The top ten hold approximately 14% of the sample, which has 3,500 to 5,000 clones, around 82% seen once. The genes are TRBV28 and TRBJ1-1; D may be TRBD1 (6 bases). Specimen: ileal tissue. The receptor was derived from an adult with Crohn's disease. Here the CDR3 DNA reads TGTGCCAGCAGACCCACAGGGTCGGCTGAAGCTTTCTTT. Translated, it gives CASRPTGSAEAFF.